These T cell receptor beta chains were read from a single sample in a study of monozygotic twins with inflammatory bowel disease. From its re-call of the 5' RACE reads, TCRdb lists each CDR3 protein once, without DNA. This listing includes approximately 340,000 distinct CDR3 sequences. The sequenced sample consisted of blood. The receptors were gathered from a human donor with ulcerative colitis or Crohn's disease, or a healthy co-twin of an affected twin (not recorded which). Each CDR3 is given with its conserved first and last residue.

J gene	V gene	CDR3 protein
TRBJ1-3	TRBV28	CASSYRVSGNTIYF
TRBJ1-2	TRBV5-1	CASSSPDYGYTF
TRBJ2-3	TRBV29-1	CSVGNAQITDTQYF
TRBJ2-2	TRBV4-3	CASSQGWANTGELFF
TRBJ2-7	TRBV5-1	CASSLASWGSSYEQYF
TRBJ1-5	TRBV7-8	CASSLGLGQHNQPQHF
TRBJ2-2	TRBV6-5	CASSYSMSGETNTGELFF
TRBJ1-6	TRBV19	CASSPAGTGVFNSPLHF
TRBJ2-3	TRBV7-2	CASSSPGLVPDTQYF
TRBJ1-5	TRBV27	CASSLAGGFNQPQHF
TRBJ2-2	TRBV5-1	CASSLGLAGGLSTGERFF
TRBJ2-2	TRBV6-2/TRBV6-3	CASSRLAGGGELFF
TRBJ2-6	TRBV4-3	CASSQKGFSGANVLTF
TRBJ1-1	TRBV6-6	CAAVGYGTEAFF
TRBJ1-5	TRBV27	CASSPIGNQPQHF
TRBJ2-3	TRBV6-1	CASRPPGPRGGSHTQYF
TRBJ2-7	TRBV29-1	CSVSTAGYSSSYEQYF
TRBJ1-5	TRBV19	CASSIRGPLDQPQHF
TRBJ2-3	TRBV6-5	CASSYSVGLTATDTQYF
TRBJ2-1	TRBV9	CASSVGQAGGPYNEQFF
TRBJ2-1	TRBV5-1	CATKKTGGTYNEQFF
TRBJ2-5	TRBV3-1	CASSQTGGQETQYF
TRBJ2-7	TRBV4-1	CASSQVQEGEQYF
TRBJ2-7	TRBV30	CAWSVNLASPYEQYF
TRBJ2-7	TRBV5-1	CASSTGTSGEQYF
TRBJ2-7	TRBV7-8	CASSPDGGVGYEQYF
TRBJ1-2	TRBV3-1	CASSQVRGPYGYTF
TRBJ2-7	TRBV11-2	CASSREGLAGFEQYF
TRBJ1-1	TRBV4-2	CASSQVTENTEAFF
TRBJ2-3	TRBV20-1	CSASPTQGASTDTQYF
TRBJ2-1	TRBV5-1	CASSLDREGFEQFF
TRBJ2-2	TRBV5-6	CASLLRRGTRGELFF
TRBJ2-7	TRBV20-1	CSARGMVGGEQYF
TRBJ1-6	TRBV20-1	CSALGGTIPNSDNSPLHF
TRBJ2-5	TRBV5-1	CASSSGPGGETQYF
TRBJ2-1	TRBV5-1	CASSLLASGDSSYNEQFF